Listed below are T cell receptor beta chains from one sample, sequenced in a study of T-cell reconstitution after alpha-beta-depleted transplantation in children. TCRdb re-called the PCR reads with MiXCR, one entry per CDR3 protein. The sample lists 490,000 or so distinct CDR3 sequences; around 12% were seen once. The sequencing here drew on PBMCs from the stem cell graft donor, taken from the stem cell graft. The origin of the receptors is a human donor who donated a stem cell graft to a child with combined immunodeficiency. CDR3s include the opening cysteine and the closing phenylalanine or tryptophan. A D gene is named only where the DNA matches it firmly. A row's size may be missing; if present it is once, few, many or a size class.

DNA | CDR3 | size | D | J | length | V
TGTGCCAGCAGTAAAGGCGGGGGAGGCCAAGATACGCAGTATTTT | CASSKGGGGQDTQYF | few | TRBD2 | TRBJ2-3 | 15 | TRBV12-3/TRBV12-4
TGTGCCAGCAGGGGTTTCGGAGAGCAGTTCTTC | CASRGFGEQFF | few | . | TRBJ2-1 | 11 | TRBV12-3/TRBV12-4
TGTGCCAGCAGCTCTCCCACAGGATCCTACGAGCAGTACTTC | CASSSPTGSYEQYF | . | . | TRBJ2-7 | 14 | TRBV7-9
TGCAGTGCCATAAGAGGCTATGGCTACACCTTC | CSAIRGYGYTF | . | . | TRBJ1-2 | 11 | TRBV20-1
TGTGCTAGTGGTTTGGTACTAGCGGGAGGGCCTAGGGGAGAGACCCAGTACTTC | CASGLVLAGGPRGETQYF | few | TRBD2 | TRBJ2-5 | 18 | TRBV12-5
TGCGCCAGCAGCCAAGAAGGTCCAGGGCGATATGAGGATGAGCAGTTCTTC | CASSQEGPGRYEDEQFF | . | . | TRBJ2-1 | 17 | TRBV4-3
TGCGCCAGCAGCGGGACAGGGGGCGACTATGGCTACACCTTC | CASSGTGGDYGYTF | few | TRBD1 | TRBJ1-2 | 14 | TRBV5-1
TGTGCCAGCAGCTTGGCCAGCAGGGGAGATAATTCACCCCTCCACTTT | CASSLASRGDNSPLHF | . | . | TRBJ1-6 | 16 | TRBV5-5
TGTGCCAGCAGCGAGGCAGCGGACTTAGGATACGAGCAGTACTTC | CASSEAADLGYEQYF | few | . | TRBJ2-7 | 15 | TRBV9
TGTGCCAGCAGTGAAGGACAGGGGGCATATGAGCAGTTCTTC | CASSEGQGAYEQFF | few | TRBD1 | TRBJ2-1 | 14 | TRBV6-1
TGTGCCAGCAGCTTAGGATACTACAATGAGCAGTTCTTC | CASSLGYYNEQFF | many | . | TRBJ2-1 | 13 | TRBV6-2/TRBV6-3
TGTGCCAGCAGCCCTGGGACACTCCGATGGGGACACTCTGGAAACACCATATATTTT | CASSPGTLRWGHSGNTIYF | few | . | TRBJ1-3 | 19 | TRBV11-1